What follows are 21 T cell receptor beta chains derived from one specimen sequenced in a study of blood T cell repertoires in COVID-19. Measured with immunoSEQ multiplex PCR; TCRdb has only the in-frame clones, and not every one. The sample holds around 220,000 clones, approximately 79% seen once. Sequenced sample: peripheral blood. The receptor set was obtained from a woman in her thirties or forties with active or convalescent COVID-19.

The CDR3: CASSPFGSSYGYTF. DNA for the CDR3: TGTGCCAGTAGTCCTTTCGGGAGTTCCTATGGCTACACCTTC. The chain links TRBV19 to TRBJ1-2; D call uncertain. Trimming pared 5 bases from V and 4 bases from J, leaving 14 bases between. The CDR3 has 14 residues. CDR1 LNHDA and CDR2 SQIVND come from the germline V gene (reference sequence).

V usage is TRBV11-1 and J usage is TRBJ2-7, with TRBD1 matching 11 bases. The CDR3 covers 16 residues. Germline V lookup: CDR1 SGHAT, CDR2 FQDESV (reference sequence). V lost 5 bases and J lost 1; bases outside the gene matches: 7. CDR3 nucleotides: TGTGCCAGCAGCCGGACAGGGGGCGCGAGATCCTACGAGCAGTACTTC. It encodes CASSRTGGARSYEQYF.

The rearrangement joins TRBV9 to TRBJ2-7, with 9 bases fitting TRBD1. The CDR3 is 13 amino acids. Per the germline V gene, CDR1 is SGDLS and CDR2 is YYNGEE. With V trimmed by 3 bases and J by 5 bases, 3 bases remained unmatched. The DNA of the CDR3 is TGTGCCAGCAGCGGGACAGGGGCCCACGAGCAGTACTTC. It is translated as CASSGTGAHEQYF.

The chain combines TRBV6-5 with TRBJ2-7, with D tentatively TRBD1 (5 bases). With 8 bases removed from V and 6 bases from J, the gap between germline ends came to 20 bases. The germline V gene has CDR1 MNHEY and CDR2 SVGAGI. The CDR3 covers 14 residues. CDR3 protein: CASRMDNLPGEQYV. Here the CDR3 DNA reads TGTGCCAGCCGTATGGACAACCTCCCGGGCGAGCAGTACGTC.

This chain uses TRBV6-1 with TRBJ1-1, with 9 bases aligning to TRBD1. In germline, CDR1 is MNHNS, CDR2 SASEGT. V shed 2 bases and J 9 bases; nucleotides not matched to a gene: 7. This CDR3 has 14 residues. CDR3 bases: TGTGCCAGCAGTGAACGCGACAGGGGGATTAAAGCTTTCTTT. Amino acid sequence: CASSERDRGIKAFF.

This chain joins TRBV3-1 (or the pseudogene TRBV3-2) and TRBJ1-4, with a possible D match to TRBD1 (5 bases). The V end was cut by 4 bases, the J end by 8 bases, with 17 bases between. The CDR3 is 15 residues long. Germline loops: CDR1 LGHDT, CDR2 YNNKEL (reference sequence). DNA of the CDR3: TGTGCCAGCAGCCCTCGTGGGGGGTGGCGGGAAAAACTGTTTTTT. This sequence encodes CASSPRGGWREKLFF.

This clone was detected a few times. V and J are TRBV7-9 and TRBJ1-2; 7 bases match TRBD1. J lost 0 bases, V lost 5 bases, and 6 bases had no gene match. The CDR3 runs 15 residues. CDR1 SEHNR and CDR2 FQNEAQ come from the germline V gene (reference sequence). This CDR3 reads CASSLGTAANYGYTF. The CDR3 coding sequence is TGTGCCAGCAGCCTGGGGACAGCCGCTAACTATGGCTACACCTTC.

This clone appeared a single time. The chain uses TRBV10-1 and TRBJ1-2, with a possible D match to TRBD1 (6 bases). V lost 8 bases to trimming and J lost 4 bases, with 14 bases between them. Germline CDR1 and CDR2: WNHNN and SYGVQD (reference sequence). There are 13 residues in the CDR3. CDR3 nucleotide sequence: TGCGCCAGCGTACAGGGCCAAGGCTATGGCTACACCTTC. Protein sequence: CASVQGQGYGYTF.

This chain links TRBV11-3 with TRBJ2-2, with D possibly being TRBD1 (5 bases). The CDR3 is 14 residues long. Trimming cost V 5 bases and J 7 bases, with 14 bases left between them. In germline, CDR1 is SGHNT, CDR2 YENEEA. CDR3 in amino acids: CASSAQGTGGELFF. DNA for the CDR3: TGTGCCAGCAGCGCGCAGGGTACCGGCGGGGAGCTGTTTTTT.

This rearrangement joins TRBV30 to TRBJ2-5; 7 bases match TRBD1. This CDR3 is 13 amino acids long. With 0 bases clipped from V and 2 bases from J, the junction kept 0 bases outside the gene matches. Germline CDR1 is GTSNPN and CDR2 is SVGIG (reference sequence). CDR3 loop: CAWSVGQQETQYF. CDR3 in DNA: TGTGCCTGGAGTGTGGGACAGCAAGAGACCCAGTACTTC. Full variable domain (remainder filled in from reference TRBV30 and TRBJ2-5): SQTIHQWPATLVQPVGSPLSLECTVEGTSNPNLYWYRQAAGRGLQLLFYSVGIGQISSEVPQNLSASRPQDRQFILSSKKLLLSDSGFYLCAWSVGQQETQYFGPGTRLLVL.

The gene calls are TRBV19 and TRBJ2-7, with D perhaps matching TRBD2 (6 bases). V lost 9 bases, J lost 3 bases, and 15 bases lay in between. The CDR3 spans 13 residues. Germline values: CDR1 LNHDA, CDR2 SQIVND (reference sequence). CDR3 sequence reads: CARAGAGDYEQYV. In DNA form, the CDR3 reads TGTGCCAGAGCGGGCGCAGGTGACTACGAGCAGTACGTC.

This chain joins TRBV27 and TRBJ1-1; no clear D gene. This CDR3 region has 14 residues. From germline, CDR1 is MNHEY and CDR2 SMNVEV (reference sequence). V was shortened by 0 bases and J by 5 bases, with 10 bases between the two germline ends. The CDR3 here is CASSLSYELTEAFF. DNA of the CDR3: TGTGCCAGCAGTTTATCGTATGAGCTTACTGAAGCTTTCTTT.

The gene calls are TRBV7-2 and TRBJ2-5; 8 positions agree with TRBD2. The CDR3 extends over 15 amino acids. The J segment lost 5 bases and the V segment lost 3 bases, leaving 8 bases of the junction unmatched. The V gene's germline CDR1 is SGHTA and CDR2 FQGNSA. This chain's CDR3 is CASSFVPGGLETQYF. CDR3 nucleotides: TGTGCCAGCAGCTTTGTTCCGGGGGGGCTGGAGACCCAGTACTTC.

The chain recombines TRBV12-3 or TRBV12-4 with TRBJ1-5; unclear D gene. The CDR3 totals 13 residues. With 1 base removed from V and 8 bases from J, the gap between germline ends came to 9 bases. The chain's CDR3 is CASSLGDSEPQHF. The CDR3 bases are TGTGCCAGCAGTTTAGGTGATAGTGAGCCCCAGCATTTT.

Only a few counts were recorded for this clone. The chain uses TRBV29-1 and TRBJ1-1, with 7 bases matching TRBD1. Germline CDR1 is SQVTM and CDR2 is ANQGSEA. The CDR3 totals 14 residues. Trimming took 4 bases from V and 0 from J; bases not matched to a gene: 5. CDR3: CSVVGTALNTEAFF. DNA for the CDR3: TGCAGCGTTGTGGGGACAGCCCTGAACACTGAAGCTTTCTTT.

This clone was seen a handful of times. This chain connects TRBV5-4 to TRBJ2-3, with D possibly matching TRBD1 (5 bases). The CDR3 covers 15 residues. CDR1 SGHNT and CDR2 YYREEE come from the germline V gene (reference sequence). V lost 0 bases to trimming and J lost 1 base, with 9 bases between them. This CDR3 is CASSLVGVGTDTQYF. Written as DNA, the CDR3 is TGTGCCAGCAGCTTGGTAGGGGTTGGCACAGATACGCAGTATTTT.

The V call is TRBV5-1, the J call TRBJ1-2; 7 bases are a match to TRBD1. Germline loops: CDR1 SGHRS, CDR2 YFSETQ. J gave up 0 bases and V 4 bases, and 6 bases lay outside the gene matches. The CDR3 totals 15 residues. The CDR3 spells CASSPEGAANYGYTF. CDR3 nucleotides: TGCGCCAGCAGCCCTGAGGGGGCTGCTAACTATGGCTACACCTTC.

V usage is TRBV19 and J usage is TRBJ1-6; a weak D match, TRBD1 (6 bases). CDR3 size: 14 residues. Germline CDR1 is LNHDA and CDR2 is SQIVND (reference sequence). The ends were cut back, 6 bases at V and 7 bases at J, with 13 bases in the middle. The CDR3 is CASRNVGQNSPLHF. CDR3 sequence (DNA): TGTGCCAGTAGAAATGTCGGACAGAATTCACCCCTCCACTTT.

The DNA of the CDR3 is TGTGCCAGCAGCTTAGTTTTTGGCGGGGCCGGCGAGCAGTACTTC. Translated, it gives CASSLVFGGAGEQYF. The chain recombines TRBV7-7 with TRBJ2-7, with D possibly being TRBD2 (6 bases). The V gene's germline CDR1 is SSHAT and CDR2 FNYEAQ (reference sequence). The CDR3 is 15 residues long. Trimming took off 1 base at V and 6 bases at J, with 16 bases between the two ends.

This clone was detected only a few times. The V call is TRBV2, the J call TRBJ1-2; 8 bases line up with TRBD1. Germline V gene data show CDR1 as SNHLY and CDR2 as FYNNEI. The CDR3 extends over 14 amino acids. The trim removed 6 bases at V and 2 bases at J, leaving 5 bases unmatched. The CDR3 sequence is CASSLQGGNYGYTF. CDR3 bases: TGTGCCAGCAGCCTACAGGGGGGGAACTATGGCTACACCTTC.

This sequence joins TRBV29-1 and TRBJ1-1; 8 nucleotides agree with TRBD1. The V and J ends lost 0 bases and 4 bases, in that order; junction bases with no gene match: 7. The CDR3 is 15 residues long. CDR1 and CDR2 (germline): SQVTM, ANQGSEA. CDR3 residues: CSVEDPGRGRTEAFF. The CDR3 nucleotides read TGCAGCGTTGAAGATCCGGGCAGGGGGCGCACTGAAGCTTTCTTT.